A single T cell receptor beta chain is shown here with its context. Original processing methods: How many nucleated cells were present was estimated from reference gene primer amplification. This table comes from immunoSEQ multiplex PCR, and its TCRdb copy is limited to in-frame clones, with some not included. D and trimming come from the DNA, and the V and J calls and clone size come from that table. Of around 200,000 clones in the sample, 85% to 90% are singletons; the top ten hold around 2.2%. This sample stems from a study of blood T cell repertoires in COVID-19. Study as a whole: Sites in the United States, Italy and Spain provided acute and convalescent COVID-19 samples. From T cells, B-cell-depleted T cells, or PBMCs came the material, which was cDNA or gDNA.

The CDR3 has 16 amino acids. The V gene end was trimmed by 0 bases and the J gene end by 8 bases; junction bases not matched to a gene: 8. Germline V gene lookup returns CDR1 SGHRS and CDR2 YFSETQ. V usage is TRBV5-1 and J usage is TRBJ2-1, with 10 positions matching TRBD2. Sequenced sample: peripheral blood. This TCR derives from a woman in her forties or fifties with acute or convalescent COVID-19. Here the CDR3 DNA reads TGCGCCAGCAGCTTGGGAAGCGGGGGGGCCAAGGATGAGCAGTTCTTC. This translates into CASSLGSGGAKDEQFF.